This TCR beta chain was captured by sequencing in a study of technical replicates of blood from a few donors. Using immunoSEQ multiplex PCR, the repertoire was profiled, and TCRdb retains in-frame clones only, with some absent. The repertoire has more than 95,000 clones, 95% of them found once; the top ten carry just over 0.2%. Germline V gene data show CDR1 as ENHRY and CDR2 as SYGVKD. The CDR3 runs 14 residues. J was trimmed by 3 bases and V by 8 bases; bases with no gene match: 4. The V call is TRBV10-3, the J call TRBJ2-2, with 9 positions matching TRBD2. Sequenced material: T cells isolated from PBMCs. The TCR comes from a human donor in good health. In DNA, the CDR3 is TGTGCCATCGGGCGGGAGGGCCACACCGGGGAGCTGTTTTTT. Protein: CAIGREGHTGELFF.